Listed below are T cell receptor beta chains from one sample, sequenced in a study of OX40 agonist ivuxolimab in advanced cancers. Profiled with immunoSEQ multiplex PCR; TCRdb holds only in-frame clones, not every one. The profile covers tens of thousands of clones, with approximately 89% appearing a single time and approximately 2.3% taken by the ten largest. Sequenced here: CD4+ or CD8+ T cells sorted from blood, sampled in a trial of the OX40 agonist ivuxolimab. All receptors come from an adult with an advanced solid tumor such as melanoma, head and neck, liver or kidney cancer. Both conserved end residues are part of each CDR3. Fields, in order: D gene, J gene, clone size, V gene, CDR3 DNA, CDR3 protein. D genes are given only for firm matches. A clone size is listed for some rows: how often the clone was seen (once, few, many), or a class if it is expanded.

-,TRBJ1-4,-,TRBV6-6,TGTGCCAGCAGTTACGTAGGGACTAATGAAAAACTGTTTTTT,CASSYVGTNEKLFF
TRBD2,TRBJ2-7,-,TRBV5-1,TGCGCCAGCAGCGATGAGCGGGGGGACTACGAGCAGTACTTC,CASSDERGDYEQYF
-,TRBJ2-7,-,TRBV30,TGTGCCTGGAGTTCGGCCAGCGCCTACGAGCAGTACTTC,CAWSSASAYEQYF
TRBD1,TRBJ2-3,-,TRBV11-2,TGTGCCAGCAGCGCCTACCTACAGGGGGCAGTGACAGATACGCAGTATTTT,CASSAYLQGAVTDTQYF
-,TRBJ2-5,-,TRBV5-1,TGCGCCAGCAGCACTGAAGGGACCCAGTACTTC,CASSTEGTQYF
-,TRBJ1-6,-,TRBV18,TGTGCCAGCTCCTTCTCCGAAATGGCTCAGTTTAGTAATTCACCCCTCCACTTT,CASSFSEMAQFSNSPLHF
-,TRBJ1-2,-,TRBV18,TGTGCCAGCTCACCTTCCGGGGACGCGCTGCAGGGGTATGGCTACACCTTC,CASSPSGDALQGYGYTF
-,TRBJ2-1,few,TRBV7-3,TGTGCCAGCAGCCCCCAGGCTAGCGATCTCAATGAGCAGTTCTTC,CASSPQASDLNEQFF
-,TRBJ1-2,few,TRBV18,TGTGCCAGCTCACTGGGGAGGGGTGGCGATGGCTACACCTTC,CASSLGRGGDGYTF
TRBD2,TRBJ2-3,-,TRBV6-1,TGTGCCAGCAGTGAAATGGGGACCGAATGGACTAGCGGGGGGGCGTGGATAGATACGCAGTATTTT,CASSEMGTEWTSGGAWIDTQYF
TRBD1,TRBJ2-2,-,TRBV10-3,TGTGCCATCAGGGACAGGGCGGGAACCGGGGAGCTGTTTTTT,CAIRDRAGTGELFF
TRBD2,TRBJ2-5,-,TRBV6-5,TGTGCCAGCAGTTACTTAGGTAGCGGGGGACCAGAGACCCAGTACTTC,CASSYLGSGGPETQYF
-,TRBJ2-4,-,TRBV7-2,TGTGCCAGCAGCTTAGGGGGGTCCAAAAACATTCAGTACTTC,CASSLGGSKNIQYF
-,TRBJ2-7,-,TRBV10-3,TGTGCCATCAGGGAGGGCCCCCCAAACGAGCAGTACTTC,CAIREGPPNEQYF
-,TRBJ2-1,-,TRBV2,TGTGCCAGCAACACCTCACCCGATAACAATGAGCAGTTCTTC,CASNTSPDNNEQFF
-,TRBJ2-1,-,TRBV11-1,TGTGCCAGCAGCCTAACTAGCTACAATGAGCAGTTCTTC,CASSLTSYNEQFF
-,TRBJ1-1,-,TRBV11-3,TGTGCCAGCAGCATTCACAGGGAGACTGAAGCTTTCTTT,CASSIHRETEAFF
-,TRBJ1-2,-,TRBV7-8,TGTGCCAGCAGCACCGCGGTTGCAGGAAACTATGGCTACACCTTC,CASSTAVAGNYGYTF
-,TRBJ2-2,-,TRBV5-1,TGCGCCAGCAGCTTCCAGGCTCTCGGGGAGCTGTTTTTT,CASSFQALGELFF
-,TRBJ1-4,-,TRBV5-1,TGCGCCAGCAGCCCGGAAGGAGGGACTAATGAAAAACTGTTTTTT,CASSPEGGTNEKLFF
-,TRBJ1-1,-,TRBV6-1,TGTGCCAGCAGAGAGGGTTTGAACACTGAAGCTTTCTTT,CASREGLNTEAFF
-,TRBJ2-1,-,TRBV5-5,TGTGCCAGCAAAAAGAATGAGCAGTTCTTC,CASKKNEQFF
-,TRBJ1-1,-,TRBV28,TGTGCCAGCAGTTTAGGGGGAGGGGGGGCGACTGAAGCTTTCTTT,CASSLGGGGATEAFF
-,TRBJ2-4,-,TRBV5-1,TGCGCCAGCAGCTTGGAAGGGTCGGGCATTCAGTACTTC,CASSLEGSGIQYF
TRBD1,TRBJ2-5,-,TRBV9,TGTGCCAGCAGCGTAGGAGGGAGGGACAGGGGAGAGACCCAGTACTTC,CASSVGGRDRGETQYF
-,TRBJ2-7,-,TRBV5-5,TGTGCCAGCAGCCTCCAGGACAGATTCTCCTACGAGCAGTACTTC,CASSLQDRFSYEQYF
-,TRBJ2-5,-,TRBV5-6,TGTGCCAGCAGCCCGAACGTCGGCAGGGTGAGGAATGAGACCCAGTACTTC,CASSPNVGRVRNETQYF
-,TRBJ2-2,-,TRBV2,TGTGCCAGCAGCAGGGGTAGTGTATCCACCGGGGAGCTGTTTTTT,CASSRGSVSTGELFF
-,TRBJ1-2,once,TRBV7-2,TGTGCCAGCACCTTCCCCTCAGGGAACTATGGCTACACCTTC,CASTFPSGNYGYTF
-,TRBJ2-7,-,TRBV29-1,TGCAGCGTTCCCGCGCGAACAGGATCCTACGAGCAGTACTTC,CSVPARTGSYEQYF
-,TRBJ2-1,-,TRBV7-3,TGTGCCAGCAGCTTAGTGGCGGGGTTCGCCCACAATGAGCAGTTCTTC,CASSLVAGFAHNEQFF
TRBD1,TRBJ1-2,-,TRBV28,TGTGCCAGCAGTACGACAGGGTACTATGGCTACACCTTC,CASSTTGYYGYTF
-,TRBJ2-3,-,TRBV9,TGTGCCAGCAGCGTAGATCTCATATCGACGCAGTATTTT,CASSVDLISTQYF
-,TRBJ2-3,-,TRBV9,TGTGCCAGCAGCGTAGTCGGGGTGGGCACAGATACGCAGTATTTT,CASSVVGVGTDTQYF
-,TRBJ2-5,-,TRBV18,TGTGCCAGCTCCCCCTCAGGCACAGCAGCGACCCAGTACTTC,CASSPSGTAATQYF
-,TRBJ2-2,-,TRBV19,TGTGCCAGTGGTCTGGTTTGGGGCACCGGGGAGCTGTTTTTT,CASGLVWGTGELFF
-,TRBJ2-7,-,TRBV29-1,TGCAGCGTTGAATTAGGCAGATCTGGAAACAGCTGGAACTCCTACGAGCAGTACTTC,CSVELGRSGNSWNSYEQYF
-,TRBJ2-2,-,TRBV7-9,TGTGCCAGCAGCTTGTCTGGGGGTTCTCGTGGGGAGCTGTTTTTT,CASSLSGGSRGELFF
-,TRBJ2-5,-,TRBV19,TGTGCCAGTAGTATCCGGGACACTGAAGAGACCCAGTACTTC,CASSIRDTEETQYF
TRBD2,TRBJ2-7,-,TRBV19,TGTGCCAGTAGTATTAGCGGGGGGCAGTACGAGCAGTACTTC,CASSISGGQYEQYF
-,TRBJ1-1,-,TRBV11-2,TGTGCCAGCATTCAAACCGCAGGTGGCACTGAAGCTTTCTTT,CASIQTAGGTEAFF
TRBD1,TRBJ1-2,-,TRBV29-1,TGCAGCGGTGGACAGGGTGGTGAAGGCTACACCTTC,CSGGQGGEGYTF
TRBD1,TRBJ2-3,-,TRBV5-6,TGTGCCAGCACCTGGACAGGGGTCACAGATACGCAGTATTTT,CASTWTGVTDTQYF
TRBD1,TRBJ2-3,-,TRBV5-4,TGTGCCAGCAGCGACTGGACAGGGGGTGGTGCAGATACGCAGTATTTT,CASSDWTGGGADTQYF
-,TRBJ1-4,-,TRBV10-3,TGTGCCATCAGTTTAACCGAAGGTGAAAAACTGTTTTTT,CAISLTEGEKLFF
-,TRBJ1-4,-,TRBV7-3,TGTGCCAGCAGCTTAGGAGGGCAGGCTAATGAAAAACTGTTTTTT,CASSLGGQANEKLFF
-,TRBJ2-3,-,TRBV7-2,TGTGCCAGCAGCTTAGTTCCAGGGGAATCAGATACGCAGTATTTT,CASSLVPGESDTQYF
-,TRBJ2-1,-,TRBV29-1,TGCAGCGTTTCACAGACGTCCGGCTTTGACAATGAGCAGTTCTTC,CSVSQTSGFDNEQFF
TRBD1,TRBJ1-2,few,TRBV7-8,TGTGCCAGCAGCGTTGACAGGGGGAACTATGGCTACACCTTC,CASSVDRGNYGYTF
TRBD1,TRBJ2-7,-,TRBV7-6,TGTGCCAGCAGCTTGACAGGGGCCTCCTACGAGCAGTACTTC,CASSLTGASYEQYF